This TCR beta chain was recorded in a study of cytomegalovirus exposure and HLA in healthy donors. CDR1 MGHDK and CDR2 SYGVNS come from the germline V gene. CDR3 length: 15 residues. The V and J ends lost 4 bases and 2 bases, in that order; junction bases with no gene match: 4. General observations from the study: In a later analysis, most CMV-associated TCR beta chains appeared HLA-restricted. Reportedly, TCR beta sequences accurately predicted HLA-A and HLA-B alleles in most subjects. There were reportedly fewer N-insertions in an Asian-associated ancestry cluster than the approximately 670-donor mean, in a later analysis.

The PCR ran on 60 Vbeta and 13 Jbeta primers. The repertoire was sequenced with immunoSEQ multiplex PCR; TCRdb's copy has only in-frame clones and lacks some. The repertoire holds 250,000 to 350,000 clones, with 86% as singletons. As for this clone: Antigen specificity is unknown.

This sequence joins TRBV25-1 and TRBJ2-1; 8 bases are shared with TRBD1. Sequencing was carried out using PBMCs. The source of this sequence is a man aged 35-49 years in good health and CMV-seropositive. Here the CDR3 reads CASSGQGIPYNEQFF. The CDR3, as DNA: TGTGCCAGCAGTGGACAGGGGATCCCCTACAATGAGCAGTTCTTC. Full variable domain (remainder filled in from reference TRBV25-1 and TRBJ2-1): EADIYQTPRYLVIGTGKKITLECSQTMGHDKMYWYQQDPGMELHLIHYSYGVNSTEKGDLSSESTVSRIRTEHFPLTLESARPSHTSQYLCASSGQGIPYNEQFFGPGTRLTVL.